This TCR beta chain appears in the sequencing data of a study of regulatory T cells in long-lasting Graves disease. Arm-PCR with iRepertoire HTBI primers amplified the CDR3 regions for these TCR beta libraries. TCRdb fed the multiplex PCR reads into MiXCR, producing one record per CDR3 protein. The sample has 360,000 or so distinct CDR3 sequences, 20% to 25% seen once. Findings of the study overall: Persistent Graves' patients possessed reduced TCR diversity relative to recently diagnosed ones. Small sample size may have lowered accuracy.

Time point: persistent/refractory GD, antithyroid drugs over 5 years with positive TRAb. Construction of the TCR library relied on RNA isolated from PBMCs. About this clonotype: Antigen: not known.

The TCR was taken from a woman in her thirties or forties with Graves disease. The sample consisted of peripheral blood mononuclear cells (PBMCs), taken when the disease was refractory, from a patient treated with antithyroid drugs.

As DNA, the CDR3 is TGTGCCAGCAGCCCCCAATCCCCAGATACGCAGTATTTT. Translated, it gives CASSPQSPDTQYF. The rearrangement joins TRBV11-2 to TRBJ2-3; D is unresolved. The ends were cut back, 5 bases at V and 4 bases at J, with 10 bases in the middle. Germline V gene sequence: CDR1 SGHAT, CDR2 FQNNGV. The CDR3 totals 13 residues.